This TCR beta chain was captured by sequencing in a study of blood T cell repertoires in COVID-19. Across the whole study: Whether acute or convalescent, the COVID-19 samples came from the United States, Italy and Spain. The cDNA or gDNA used as material had been derived from T cells, B-cell-depleted T cells, or PBMCs.

In the authors' methods: For nucleated cells, counts were estimated from reference gene primer amplification. Repertoires were generated with immunoSEQ multiplex PCR, while TCRdb's copy carries only in-frame clones and drops some. V, J and clone size were drawn from that table, and D and trimming were deduced from the DNA. This repertoire shows 250,000 to 300,000 clones, 75% to 90% found once; its top ten account for about 4.2%. The receptor comes from a man aged 35-49 years with acute or convalescent COVID-19. The material sequenced was peripheral blood.

The CDR3 loop is CASSLARGGHQETQYF. In DNA, the CDR3 is TGTGCCAGCAGCTTGGCCCGGGGGGGACACCAAGAGACCCAGTACTTC. The chain links TRBV5-8 to TRBJ2-5, with 8 bases fitting TRBD2. Looked up from germline, CDR1 is SGHTS and CDR2 is YDEGEE. V was clipped by 0 bases and J by 0 bases; unmatched bases: 4. The CDR3 loop spans 16 amino acids.